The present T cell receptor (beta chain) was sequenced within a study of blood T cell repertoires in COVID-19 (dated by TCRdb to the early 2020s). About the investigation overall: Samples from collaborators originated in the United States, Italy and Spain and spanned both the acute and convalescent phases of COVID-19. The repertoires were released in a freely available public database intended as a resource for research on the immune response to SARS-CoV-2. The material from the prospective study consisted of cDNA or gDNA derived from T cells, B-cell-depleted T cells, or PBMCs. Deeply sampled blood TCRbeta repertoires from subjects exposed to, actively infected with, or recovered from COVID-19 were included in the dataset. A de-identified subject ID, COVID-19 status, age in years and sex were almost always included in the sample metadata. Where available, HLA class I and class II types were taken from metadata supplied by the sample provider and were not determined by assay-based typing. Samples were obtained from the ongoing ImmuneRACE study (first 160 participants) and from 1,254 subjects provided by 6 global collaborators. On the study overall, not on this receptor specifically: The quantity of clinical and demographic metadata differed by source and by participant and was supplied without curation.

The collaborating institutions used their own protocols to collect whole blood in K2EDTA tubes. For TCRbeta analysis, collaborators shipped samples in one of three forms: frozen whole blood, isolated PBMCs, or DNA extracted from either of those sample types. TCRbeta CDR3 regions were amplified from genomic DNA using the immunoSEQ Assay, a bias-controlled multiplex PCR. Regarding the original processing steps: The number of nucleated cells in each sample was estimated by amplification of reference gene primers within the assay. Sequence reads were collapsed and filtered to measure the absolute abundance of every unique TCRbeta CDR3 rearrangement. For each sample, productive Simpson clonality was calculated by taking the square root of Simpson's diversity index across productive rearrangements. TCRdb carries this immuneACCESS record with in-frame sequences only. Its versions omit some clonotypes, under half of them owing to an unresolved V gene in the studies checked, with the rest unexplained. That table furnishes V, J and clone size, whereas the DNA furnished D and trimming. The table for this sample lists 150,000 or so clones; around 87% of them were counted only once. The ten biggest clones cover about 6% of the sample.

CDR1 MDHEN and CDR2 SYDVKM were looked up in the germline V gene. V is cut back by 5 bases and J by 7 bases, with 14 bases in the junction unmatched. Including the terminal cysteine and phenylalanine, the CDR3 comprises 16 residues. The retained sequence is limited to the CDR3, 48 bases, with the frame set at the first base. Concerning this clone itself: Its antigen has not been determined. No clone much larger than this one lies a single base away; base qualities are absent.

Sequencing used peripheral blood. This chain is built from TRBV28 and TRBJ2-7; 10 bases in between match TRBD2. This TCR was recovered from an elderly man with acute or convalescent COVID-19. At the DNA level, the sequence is TGTGCCAGCAGTCACGGTGGAGCGGGAGGGACGTGGGAGCAGTACTTC. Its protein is CASSHGGAGGTWEQYF.